What follows are 6 T cell receptor beta chains derived from one specimen sequenced in a study of blood T cells in healthy people across ages. Then a second PCR, running about 6 to 12 cycles, was carried out with a sample-barcoded 5' primer and a J-beta primer mix. TCRdb re-called the 5' RACE reads through MiXCR, storing one row per CDR3 protein. This table has over 700,000 distinct CDR3 sequences, approximately 25% appearing once. This sample was also put to use in a study of T cells of mothers and their children.

The sequenced sample consisted of blood. These receptors all come from a boy aged 10-17 years in good health.

This clonotype occurred a few times. The chain carries TRBV7-6 and TRBJ2-7, with 10 bases fitting TRBD2. The CDR3 is 15 residues long. Germline values: CDR1 SGHVS, CDR2 FNYEAQ. V shed 5 bases, J shed 3 bases, and the junction held 7 bases outside the gene matches. The CDR3 reads CASSPDLAGVYEQYF. The CDR3 DNA follows: TGTGCCAGCAGCCCAGATCTAGCGGGAGTCTACGAGCAGTACTTC.

The J gene is TRBJ2-7, the V gene TRBV20-1; D is perhaps TRBD2 (5 bases). Trimming left V 3 bases short and J 3 bases short, with 9 bases between. The germline V gene encodes CDR1 DFQATT and CDR2 SNEGSKA (reference sequence). The CDR3 contains 12 residues. The CDR3 DNA sequence: TGCAGTGCTAGCGGGGAAGACTACGAGCAGTACTTC. This translates into CSASGEDYEQYF.

This clonotype occurred a few times. V is TRBV7-9 and J is TRBJ2-7; 10 bases agree with TRBD2. Trimming took 7 bases from V and 4 from J; bases not matched to a gene: 7. This CDR3 has 14 residues. Germline V gene lookup returns CDR1 SEHNR and CDR2 FQNEAQ (reference sequence). The CDR3 sequence is CASIRAGGPYEQYF. CDR3 sequence (DNA): TGTGCCAGCATCCGAGCGGGAGGGCCTTACGAGCAGTACTTC.

This clonotype was seen more than once but under ten times. The CDR3 protein is CASSPLRLALSYEQYF. In DNA form, the CDR3 reads TGTGCCAGCAGCCCCCTAAGACTAGCGCTCTCCTACGAGCAGTACTTC. The chain uses TRBV7-9 and TRBJ2-7, with 8 bases aligning to TRBD2. CDR3 length: 16 residues. Trimming at V came to 5 bases and at J to 0 bases, leaving 9 bases not matched to a gene. Germline lookup yields CDR1 SEHNR and CDR2 FQNEAQ (reference sequence).

The sample holds a few counts of this clonotype. The rearrangement links TRBV2 to TRBJ1-5; D is unresolved. The germline CDR1 and CDR2 sequences are SNHLY and FYNNEI. This CDR3 is built from 14 residues. Trimming stripped 3 bases from V and 2 bases from J, with 8 bases between. This chain's CDR3 is CASSEGRRNQPQHF. In nucleotides, the CDR3 is TGTGCCAGCAGTGAGGGCAGACGCAATCAGCCCCAGCATTTT. Complete variable domain (other parts from reference TRBV2 and TRBJ1-5): EPEVTQTPSHQVTQMGQEVILRCVPISNHLYFYWYRQILGQKVEFLVSFYNNEISEKSEIFDDQFSVERPDGSNFTLKIRSTKLEDSAMYFCASSEGRRNQPQHFGDGTRLSIL.

The chain combines TRBV12-3 or TRBV12-4 with TRBJ2-5; D gene ambiguous. V was trimmed by 4 bases and J by 4 bases, leaving 22 bases between them. There are 17 residues in the CDR3. The CDR3 loop is CASSSRSGSPEGETQYF. In DNA, the CDR3 is TGTGCCAGCAGTTCTAGATCCGGGTCCCCCGAAGGAGAGACCCAGTACTTC.